A single sample is the source of the 19 T cell receptor beta chains below, sequenced in a study of siplizumab effects on memory and regulatory T cells. Clones were sequenced by immunoSEQ multiplex PCR, and TCRdb holds only the in-frame ones, with some missing. The data show 100,000 or so clones, around nine tenths seen once. Material: non-Treg CD4+ T cells sorted from blood. The receptors shown here come from a human donor in good health.

V gene TRBV30 combines with J gene TRBJ1-6; possibly TRBD1 for D (6 bases). Germline-derived CDR1 and CDR2 are GTSNPN and SVGIG (reference sequence). CDR3 length equals 15 residues. Between the trimmed V and J ends, which lost 3 bases and 10 bases, there was a span of 19 bases. CDR3 bases: TGTGCCTGGAGCTTTGAAGGGGGGGCCAGGTCACCCCTCCACTTT. Encoded protein: CAWSFEGGARSPLHF.

This chain joins TRBV5-4 and TRBJ2-2, with TRBD2 as a possible D gene (7 bases). The CDR3 is made up of 16 amino acids. V was shortened by 3 bases and J by 1 base, with 13 bases between the two germline ends. The germline V gene encodes CDR1 SGHNT and CDR2 YYREEE (reference sequence). The DNA of the CDR3 is TGTGCCAGCAGCTCGGGGGGCGGGATGAACACCGGGGAGCTGTTTTTT. It specifies CASSSGGGMNTGELFF.

The gene calls are TRBV19 and TRBJ1-1; TRBD1 is a possible D gene (5 bases). CDR3 length equals 15 residues. Trimming pared 7 bases from V and 1 base from J, leaving 16 bases between. From germline, CDR1 is LNHDA and CDR2 SQIVND (reference sequence). The CDR3 sequence: CASTSLGTANTEAFF. The CDR3 DNA is TGTGCCAGTACCTCACTCGGGACCGCGAACACTGAAGCTTTCTTT.

The chain carries TRBV5-1 and TRBJ1-2; D is perhaps TRBD1 (6 bases). Looked up from germline, CDR1 is SGHRS and CDR2 is YFSETQ. Trimming cost V 4 bases and J 8 bases, with 24 bases left between them. The CDR3 consists of 16 residues. DNA for the CDR3: TGCGCCAGCAGCGTTAGGACAGTTGGGGCGGGTACAGGCTACACCTTC. It translates to CASSVRTVGAGTGYTF.

The rearrangement uses TRBV18 and TRBJ2-3; 8 bases fit TRBD1. The CDR3 has 15 residues. Germline V lookup: CDR1 KGHSH, CDR2 LQKENI. V lost 5 bases to trimming and J lost 3 bases; unmatched junction nucleotides: 7. CDR3 in DNA: TGTGCCAGCTCAAGACAGGGGCCGCCTACAGATACGCAGTATTTT. Translated, it gives CASSRQGPPTDTQYF.

This clone was observed a few times. This chain uses TRBV30 with TRBJ2-2, with D unclear. Germline assignment: CDR1 GTSNPN and CDR2 SVGIG (reference sequence). The CDR3 runs 13 residues. V was trimmed by 0 bases and J by 9 bases, leaving 11 bases between them. CDR3 sequence: CAWSVRSSRELFF. The CDR3 DNA reads TGTGCCTGGAGTGTACGAAGCAGCCGGGAGCTGTTTTTT.

This chain uses TRBV20-1 with TRBJ2-1; no reliable D call. Germline assignment: CDR1 DFQATT and CDR2 SNEGSKA (reference sequence). The length of the CDR3 is 11 residues. V was pared by 6 bases and J by 8 bases, with 11 bases between. CDR3 bases: TGCAGTGCGGGCAGCTTCGATGAGCAGTTCTTC. Its protein product is CSAGSFDEQFF.

This chain links TRBV7-2 with TRBJ2-5; D perhaps matches TRBD1 (6 bases). CDR1 and CDR2 from the germline V gene are SGHTA and FQGNSA. This CDR3 is 18 amino acids long. Trimming stripped 5 bases from V and 5 bases from J, with 27 bases between. The CDR3, as DNA: TGTGCCAGCAGCCGCCCGGCCTACAGGGCATACCTAAGCGAGACCCAGTACTTC. The encoded protein is CASSRPAYRAYLSETQYF.

This rearrangement joins TRBV10-3 to TRBJ1-5; D is unclear. Germline V CDR1 and CDR2: ENHRY, SYGVKD. The V end lost 4 bases, the J end lost 3 bases, and 10 bases lay between the germline ends. This CDR3 is built from 14 residues. The DNA of the CDR3 is TGTGCCATCAGTGCTGCAGGTCTCAATCAGCCCCAGCATTTT. This translates into CAISAAGLNQPQHF.

V gene TRBV6-1 combines with J gene TRBJ2-3; 8 nucleotides match TRBD1. From germline, CDR1 is MNHNS and CDR2 SASEGT. This CDR3 region has 13 residues. J lost 1 base, V lost 10 bases, and 4 bases had no gene match. This CDR3 is CATSDRGTDTQYF. DNA of the CDR3: TGTGCCACCTCGGACAGGGGCACAGATACGCAGTATTTT.

This clone was recorded once. V gene TRBV30 combines with J gene TRBJ1-6; the D is unclear. There are 13 residues in the CDR3. From germline, CDR1 is GTSNPN and CDR2 SVGIG (reference sequence). V lost 5 bases and J 4 bases, leaving 9 bases between the germline ends. This chain's CDR3 is CAWLGEYNSPLHF. As DNA, the CDR3 is TGTGCCTGGTTGGGAGAGTATAATTCACCCCTCCACTTT.

V and J are TRBV15 and TRBJ1-5; TRBD1 agrees at 7 bases. The germline V gene encodes CDR1 LNHNV and CDR2 YYDKDF (reference sequence). The CDR3 loop spans 15 amino acids. The J segment lost 3 bases and the V segment lost 0 bases, leaving 2 bases of the junction unmatched. The CDR3 region is CATSREGTVNQPQHF. CDR3 sequence (DNA): TGTGCCACCAGCAGAGAGGGGACAGTCAATCAGCCCCAGCATTTT.

This chain connects TRBV29-1 to TRBJ2-3; 11 positions agree with TRBD2. CDR3 length: 14 amino acids. The germline V gene encodes CDR1 SQVTM and CDR2 ANQGSEA. J lost 2 bases, V lost 6 bases, and 4 bases had no gene match. CDR3 DNA sequence: TGCAGCGTGAAGACTAGCGGGACCACAGATACGCAGTATTTT. Its protein product is CSVKTSGTTDTQYF.

The V call is TRBV2, the J call TRBJ2-1; tentatively, D is TRBD1 (5 bases). V was clipped by 6 bases and J by 0 bases, with 15 bases between them. The CDR3 is made up of 16 amino acids. CDR1 is SNHLY and CDR2 is FYNNEI in the germline V gene. The CDR3 loop is CASRALTVSSYNEQFF. The CDR3 region has the DNA TGTGCCAGCAGAGCTTTGACAGTTAGCTCCTACAATGAGCAGTTCTTC.

The J gene is TRBJ1-4, the V gene TRBV7-8; 9 nucleotides align to TRBD1. V lost 6 bases, J lost 11 bases, and 13 bases stayed unmatched. Germline V CDR1 and CDR2: SGHVS, FQNEAQ. This CDR3 region has 15 residues. CDR3 region: CASSGFRDRAVKLFF. CDR3 bases: TGTGCCAGCAGTGGCTTCCGGGACAGGGCAGTGAAACTGTTTTTT.

V usage is TRBV6-5 and J usage is TRBJ2-7; D gene uncertain. Trimming took off 5 bases at V and 6 bases at J, with 11 bases between the two ends. This CDR3 region has 12 residues. Looked up from germline, CDR1 is MNHEY and CDR2 is SVGAGI. CDR3 nucleotides: TGTGCCAGCAGTCCCTTTGTTGGCGAGCAGTACTTC. Protein product: CASSPFVGEQYF.

The rearrangement uses TRBV4-2 and TRBJ1-1, with a possible D match to TRBD1 (5 bases). The CDR3 is made up of 14 amino acids. Germline V gene data show CDR1 as LGHNA and CDR2 as YNFKEQ. Trimming cost V 5 bases and J 0 bases, with 10 bases left between them. CDR3 DNA: TGTGCCAGCAGCTTGGGGCACATGAACACTGAAGCTTTCTTT. Translation gives CASSLGHMNTEAFF.

The rearrangement links TRBV5-1 to TRBJ1-4; D is unresolved. The germline V gene has CDR1 SGHRS and CDR2 YFSETQ. This CDR3 spans 15 amino acids. Trimming stripped 0 bases from V and 2 bases from J, with 8 bases between. In DNA, the CDR3 is TGCGCCAGCAGCTTGGAAGGGCTTACTAATGAAAAACTGTTTTTT. Translation: CASSLEGLTNEKLFF.

This clone was recorded once. The rearrangement uses TRBV11-3 and TRBJ2-1, with 11 nucleotides matching TRBD2. The V gene end was trimmed by 0 bases and the J gene end by 6 bases; junction bases not matched to a gene: 1. Germline lookup yields CDR1 SGHNT and CDR2 YENEEA. This CDR3 has 15 amino acids. The CDR3 is CASSLELAGANEQFF. CDR3 DNA: TGTGCCAGCAGCTTAGAACTAGCGGGAGCCAATGAGCAGTTCTTC.